This TCR beta chain is drawn from a study of blood T cells in healthy people across ages (dated by TCRdb to the mid-2010s). Broadly, across the study: In model experiments, template switching captured about one uniquely barcoded TCR beta cDNA molecule for every two T cells. Two additional independent replicas of 1 million unique cDNA reads from the same blood draw were analyzed for two donors (one aged 18 to 29 and one aged 80 or older). To avoid experimental bias, donors of different ages were spread randomly across the sequencing lanes. The donors were divided into four age groups: young (average around 15 years), middle-aged (about 39), aged (about 61) and long-lived (around 80). Age-related changes in TCR beta repertoire diversity were measured in the study by deep sequencing normalized with unique cDNA molecular identifiers.

V sheds 2 bases and J sheds 4 bases, leaving 7 bases between their ends. From cysteine to phenylalanine, the CDR3 is 13 amino acids long. CDR3 DNA only is kept here, 39 bases in frame from base 1. Taken from the germline V gene, the CDR1 and CDR2 loops are ENHRY and SYGVKD. Systemically healthy Caucasian individuals from Russia, about 38 in total and aged about 6 to 95 years, were included as donors. About 9.6 milliliters of peripheral blood were collected from each donor into EDTA-treated Vacutainer tubes. PBMCs were isolated by Ficoll-Paque density-gradient centrifugation, with at least 6 million obtained per sample. Total RNA, at least 5 micrograms per sample, was extracted from PBMCs with Trizol reagent. For every donor, flow cytometry on a PBMC aliquot measured the percentage of naive CD45RAhigh/CD27high T cells. A remark on this clonotype: Its specific antigen is unknown. The record has no base qualities; no much larger clone is one base away.

Libraries were constructed by 5' RACE. The reads were generated on an Illumina HiSeq 2500. A second about 6 to 11 cycle PCR used a sample-barcoded 5' primer and a J-beta primer mix. Each TCR beta cDNA molecule received a unique molecular identifier from a template-switch 5' adaptor carrying 12 random nucleotides. Each sample yielded at least 3 million CDR3-containing paired-end reads. First-strand cDNA was synthesized from all RNA with the Mint cDNA synthesis kit, primed by a TRBC-specific oligonucleotide. After uracil-DNA glycosylase treatment, a first 18-cycle PCR used universal primers M1SS and BC2_uni_R on all cDNA. The authors' pipeline ran thus. Each sample was normalized by randomly selecting 1 million high-quality reads, each carrying a distinct molecular identifier. Reads with shared molecular identifiers were discarded instead of being binned into consensus sequences. MiTCR, set to a Q25 quality threshold and the strictest error-elimination algorithm, was used for CDR3 identification, clonotype clustering and error correction. A nonparametric unseen species model using Euler transformation provided a lower-bound estimate of total TCR beta diversity. TCRdb ran its own pipeline on the public reads, namely fastp trimming at Q25 and MiXCR clone calling, and kept in-frame beta chains. Rows are unified per CDR3 protein, each entry keeping the most common DNA and genes. TCRdb's processing, not the authors', yielded these V and J calls. The sample has about 1.5 million distinct CDR3 sequences on record, about 42% of them singletons. The top ten constitute around 4% of the sample.

Summary of the overall study and its limitations: As age increased, observed TCR beta diversity per million T cells dropped in a roughly linear way, and a significant reduction was already evident by age about 36. The percentage of naive T cells measured by flow cytometry correlated strongly with observed TCR beta diversity. Donor CMV infection status was unknown, potentially confounding age-related changes in expanded clonotypes. The long-lived group showed more naive CD4+ T cells, fewer expanded clones and increased TCR diversity than the aged group, suggesting age selection. Since profiling was done on bulk unsorted PBMCs, naive and antigen-experienced compartments could not be conclusively compared. Estimates of total diversity based on one million sequenced T cells were considered lower bounds and underestimates.

The origin of this receptor is a woman aged 18-29 years in good health. The source material was blood. Recombination linked TRBV10-3 to TRBJ2-3; the D gene remains uncertain. Here the CDR3 is given as CAISEGFADTQYF. The nucleotides are TGTGCCATCAGTGAGGGTTTTGCAGATACGCAGTATTTT.